This paragraph reports one TCR beta chain. The CDR3 runs 17 residues. Unmatched junction bases numbered 12, after V lost 3 bases and J lost 5 bases. Germline V lookup: CDR1 LNHDA, CDR2 SQIVND (reference sequence). The authors' processing: The assay estimated nucleated cells by amplifying reference gene primers. TCRdb keeps only in-frame clones here, not all; method: immunoSEQ multiplex PCR. V and J calls and clone size are copied from that table; D and trimming were computed from the DNA. The sample consists of about 51,000 clones, less than 90% of them appearing once. This record belongs to a study of blood T cell repertoires in COVID-19. About the research overall: Samples taken during acute and convalescent COVID-19 were collected in the United States, Italy and Spain. PBMCs, B-cell-depleted T cells, or T cells provided the cDNA or gDNA that made up the material.

This TCR was recovered from a man between 60 and 70 years old with acute or convalescent COVID-19. The chain has TRBV19 and TRBJ1-5; 8 nucleotides line up with TRBD1. Sequenced material: peripheral blood. The CDR3 is CASSIGIVYRGDQPQHF. The CDR3 DNA follows: TGTGCCAGTAGTATCGGGATCGTTTACAGGGGGGATCAGCCCCAGCATTTT. Combining the CDR3 with reference TRBV19 and TRBJ1-5 gives the whole variable domain DGGITQSPKYLFRKEGQNVTLSCEQNLNHDAMYWYRQDPGQGLRLIYYSQIVNDFQKGDIAEGYSVSREKKESFPLTVTSAQKNPTAFYLCASSIGIVYRGDQPQHFGDGTRLSIL.